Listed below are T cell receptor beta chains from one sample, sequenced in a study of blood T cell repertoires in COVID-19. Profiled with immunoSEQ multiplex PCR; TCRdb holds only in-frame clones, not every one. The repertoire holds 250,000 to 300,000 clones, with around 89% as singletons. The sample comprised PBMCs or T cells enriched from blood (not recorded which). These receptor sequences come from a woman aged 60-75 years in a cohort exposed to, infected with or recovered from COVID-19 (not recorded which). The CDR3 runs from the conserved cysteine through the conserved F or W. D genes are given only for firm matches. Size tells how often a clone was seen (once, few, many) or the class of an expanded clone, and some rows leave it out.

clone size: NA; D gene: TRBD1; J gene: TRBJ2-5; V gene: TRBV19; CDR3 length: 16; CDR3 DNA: TGTGCCAGTAGTATAGGAGACAGGGGGCAGGGGGAGACCCAGTACTTC; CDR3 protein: CASSIGDRGQGETQYF
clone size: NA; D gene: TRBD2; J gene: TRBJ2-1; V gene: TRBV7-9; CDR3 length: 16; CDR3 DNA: TGTGCCAGCAGCTTAGCAGGGACTAGCGGGAGGATTGGGCAGTTCTTC; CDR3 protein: CASSLAGTSGRIGQFF
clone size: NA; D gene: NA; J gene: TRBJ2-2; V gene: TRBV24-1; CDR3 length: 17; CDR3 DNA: TGTGCCACCAGTGACCCCGTTCGGGGGACGGACACCGGGGAGCTGTTTTTT; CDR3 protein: CATSDPVRGTDTGELFF
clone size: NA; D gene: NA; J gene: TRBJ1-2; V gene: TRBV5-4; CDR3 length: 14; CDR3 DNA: TGTGCCAGCAGCTTGGATAGAGACAGATATGGCTACACCTTC; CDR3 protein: CASSLDRDRYGYTF
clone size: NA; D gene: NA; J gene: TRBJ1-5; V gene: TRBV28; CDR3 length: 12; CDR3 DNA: TGTGCCAGCAGTTTAGGAGGGCAGCCCCAGCATTTT; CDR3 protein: CASSLGGQPQHF
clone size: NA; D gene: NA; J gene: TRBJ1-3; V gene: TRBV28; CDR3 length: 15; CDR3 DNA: TGTGCCAGCACCAAAGGGGGGGGCGGTGGAAACACCATATATTTT; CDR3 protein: CASTKGGGGGNTIYF
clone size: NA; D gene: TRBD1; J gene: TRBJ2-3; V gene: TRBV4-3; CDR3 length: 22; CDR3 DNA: TGCGCCAGCAGCCATGGACCGGACAGGGCCGCACCAAAAATAAGTACGACAGATACGCAGTATTTT; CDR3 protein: CASSHGPDRAAPKISTTDTQYF
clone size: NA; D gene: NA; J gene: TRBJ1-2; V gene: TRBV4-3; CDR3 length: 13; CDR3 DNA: TGCGCCAGCAGCCAAGAAAGGGGATATGGCTACACCTTC; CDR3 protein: CASSQERGYGYTF
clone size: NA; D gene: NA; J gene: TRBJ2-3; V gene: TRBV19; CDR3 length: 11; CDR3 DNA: TGTGCCAGTAGTATCTCAGATACGCAGTATTTT; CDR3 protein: CASSISDTQYF
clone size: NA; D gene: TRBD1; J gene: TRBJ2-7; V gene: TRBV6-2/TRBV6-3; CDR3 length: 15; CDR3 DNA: TGTGCCAGCAGTTACGACAGGGGGCTCCACTACGAGCAGTACTTC; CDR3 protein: CASSYDRGLHYEQYF
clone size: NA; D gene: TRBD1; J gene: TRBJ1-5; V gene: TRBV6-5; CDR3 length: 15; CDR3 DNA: TGTGCCAGCAAAGTCAGGGGGGCGGGCAATCAGCCCCAGCATTTT; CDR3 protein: CASKVRGAGNQPQHF
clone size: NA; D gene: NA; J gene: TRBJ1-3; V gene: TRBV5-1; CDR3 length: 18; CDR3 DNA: TGCGCCAGCAGCTTGTTCTGGGTCGGCGGGAGCTCTGGAAACACCATATATTTT; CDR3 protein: CASSLFWVGGSSGNTIYF
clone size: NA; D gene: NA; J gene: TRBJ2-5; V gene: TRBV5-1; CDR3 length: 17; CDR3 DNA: TGCGCCAGCAGCCCCCCCCTGGCCGCGGGAAACCAAGAGACCCAGTACTTC; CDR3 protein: CASSPPLAAGNQETQYF
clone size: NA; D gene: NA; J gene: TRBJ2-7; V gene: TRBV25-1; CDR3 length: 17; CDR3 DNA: TGTGCCAGCAGTGAATATGGCGTGGGGGGGGCCACCTACGAGCAGTACTTC; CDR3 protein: CASSEYGVGGATYEQYF
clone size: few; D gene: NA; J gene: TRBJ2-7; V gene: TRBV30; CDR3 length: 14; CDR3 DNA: TGTGCCTGGAGTTTAAAATGGGCAGGCAACGAGCAGTACTTC; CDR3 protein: CAWSLKWAGNEQYF
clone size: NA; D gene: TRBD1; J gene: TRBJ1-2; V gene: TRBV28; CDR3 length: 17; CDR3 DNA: TGTGCCAGCAGTACCCCAAATGAGGACAGGGCCGAATATGGCTACACCTTC; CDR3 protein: CASSTPNEDRAEYGYTF
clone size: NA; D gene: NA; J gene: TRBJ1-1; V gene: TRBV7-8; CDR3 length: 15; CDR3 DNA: TGTGCCAGCAGCTTAGTTAGCAGGGGTGACACTGAAGCTTTCTTT; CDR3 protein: CASSLVSRGDTEAFF
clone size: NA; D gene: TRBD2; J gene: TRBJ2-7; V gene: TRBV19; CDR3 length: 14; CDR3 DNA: TGTGCCAGTAGTCGCTACCAGGGAGGGTCCGAGCAGTACTTC; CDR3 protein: CASSRYQGGSEQYF